The clone carrying this TCR beta chain appeared once. Its antigen remains unknown. The sample is drawn from a study of T cell repertoires in cytomegalovirus infection. Study summary: In public TCR beta signatures, there were indications of both CMV infection and matching HLA type.

The study, taken as a whole, reports: Predominance within the ex vivo response was attributable to HLA-C-restricted CMV-specific TCR beta clonotypes.

V was clipped by 4 bases and J by 3 bases, with 20 bases between them. Per germline, CDR1 PRHDT and CDR2 FYEKMQ (reference sequence). The CDR3 runs 17 residues. TCRdb reanalysed the reads using MiXCR and keeps one entry per CDR3 protein. The sample records under 300,000 distinct CDR3 sequences, about a sixth being singletons. The chain has TRBV13 and TRBJ2-3; either TRBD1 or TRBD2 may supply D (6 bases each). Input material: CD8+ T cells from PBMCs. This sequence originates from a human donor in good health (CMV status not recorded). Some clones in this sample may be carry-over from other donors' samples. This chain's CDR3 is CASSSRTAQRGTDTQYF. The CDR3 DNA sequence: TGTGCCAGCAGCTCACGGACAGCCCAACGGGGGACAGATACGCAGTATTTT.